The present T cell receptor beta chain was sequenced within a study of a mutant IDH1 vaccine in newly diagnosed glioma. On the study more broadly: There were approximately 60% males and around 40% females among treated patients, whose mean age was about 44 years.

Sequencing used immunoSEQ multiplex PCR; TCRdb keeps in-frame clones, though not all of them. This repertoire shows some 30,000 clones, roughly 90% found once; its top ten account for less than 25%. This clone was detected only once. The antigen is unknown. One end of the junction varies from germline; a read error may be responsible. The CDR3 runs 14 residues. Per germline, CDR1 MNHEY and CDR2 SVGAGI. The time point was: week 11, during vaccination. Every vaccine dose comprised 300 ug of mutant IDH1 20-mer peptide plus topical imiquimod. There were new WHO grade 3 or 4 astrocytomas in the donors, and these were IDH1-mutant and ATRX-lost.

This TCR came from a man in his late teens or twenties with glioma. The sample here was PBMCs, taken from a glioma patient whose treatment included an IDH1 peptide vaccine. This chain uses TRBV6-5 with TRBJ2-7; possible D gene TRBD2, 5 bases. The CDR3 DNA reads TGTGCCAGCAGTTACTCGCCCCAGCGGTCGACCCCGAACTTC. This gives the protein CASSYSPQRSTPNF.